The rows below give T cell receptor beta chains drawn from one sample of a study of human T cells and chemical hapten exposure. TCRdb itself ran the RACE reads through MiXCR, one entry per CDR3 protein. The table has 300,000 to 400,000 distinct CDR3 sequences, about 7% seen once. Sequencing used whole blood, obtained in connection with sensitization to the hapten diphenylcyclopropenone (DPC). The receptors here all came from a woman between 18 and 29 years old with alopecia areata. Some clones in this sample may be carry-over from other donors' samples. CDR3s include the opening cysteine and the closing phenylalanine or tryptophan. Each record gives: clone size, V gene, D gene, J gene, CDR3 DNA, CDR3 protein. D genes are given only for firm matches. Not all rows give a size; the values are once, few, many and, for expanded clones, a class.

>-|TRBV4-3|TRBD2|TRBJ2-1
TGCGCCAGCAGCCAAGAGGCTAGCGGGGGGGCTAGCAATGAGCAGTTCTTC
CASSQEASGGASNEQFF
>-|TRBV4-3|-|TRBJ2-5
TGCGCCAGCAGCCAAGAACGCGTCATACTGGGAGAGACCCAGTACTTC
CASSQERVILGETQYF
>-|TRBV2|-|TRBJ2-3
TGTGCCAGCCCAGAGAGGCTCACAGATACGCAGTATTTT
CASPERLTDTQYF
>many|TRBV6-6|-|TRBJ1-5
TGTGCCAGCAGTTACAAGGGAGAATGGTTACATTTT
CASSYKGEWLHF
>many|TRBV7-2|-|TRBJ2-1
TGTGCCAGCAGCCCTCGACAGGGAGGGTATGGTGAGCAGTTCTTC
CASSPRQGGYGEQFF
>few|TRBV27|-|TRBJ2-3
TGTGCCAGCAGCCGCGTAGGGGCAGGGGTGCCAGATACGCAGTATTTT
CASSRVGAGVPDTQYF
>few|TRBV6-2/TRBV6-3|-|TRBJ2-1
TGTGCCAGCGACTCCGGACTCCATGAGCAGTTCTTC
CASDSGLHEQFF
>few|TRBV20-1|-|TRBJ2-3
TGCAGTGCTAGAGATTGGAAGAGTACTAGCACAGATACGCAGTATTTT
CSARDWKSTSTDTQYF
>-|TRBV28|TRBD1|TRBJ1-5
TGTGCCAGCAGTTTAGGACAGGGTGACGCTCAGCCCCAGCATTTT
CASSLGQGDAQPQHF
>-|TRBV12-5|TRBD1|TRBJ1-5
TGTGCTAGTGGTTTGGCTCCAGATAAAGTAGGGACAGGGGGCGAGTTGGGCAATCAGCCCCAGCATTTT
CASGLAPDKVGTGGELGNQPQHF
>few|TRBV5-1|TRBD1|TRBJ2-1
TGCGCCAGCAGCTCGACAGGGGGCGAATGGGACAATGAGCAGTTCTTC
CASSSTGGEWDNEQFF
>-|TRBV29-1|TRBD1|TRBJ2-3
TGCAGCGTTCGAAGGGGAGGACAGGGCGGCACAGATACGCAGTATTTT
CSVRRGGQGGTDTQYF
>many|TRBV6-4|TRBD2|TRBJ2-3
TGCGCCAGCAGCCCTAGCGGGGGGGCGTCAGATACGCAGTATTTT
CASSPSGGASDTQYF
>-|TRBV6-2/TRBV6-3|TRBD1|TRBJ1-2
TGTGCCAGCAGTCCGAGGACAGGGACAACTAACTATGGCTACACCTTC
CASSPRTGTTNYGYTF